This T cell receptor (beta chain) was sequenced in a study of vaccination effects on CD4 cells after COVID-19. Findings of the study overall: Clonal contraction was marked in infection- and vaccine-induced clones late after vaccination.

Sequenced by immunoSEQ multiplex PCR; TCRdb stores in-frame clones only, minus some. Of tens of thousands of clones listed, 60% to 75% are singletons. Germline CDR1 is LNHDA and CDR2 is SQIVND (reference sequence). The CDR3 covers 14 residues. V shed 4 bases, J shed 9 bases, and the junction held 6 bases outside the gene matches. In the case of this clone: Antigen specificity is unknown.

Antigen-specific CD4+ T cells were first expanded with viral peptide pools by the ViraFEST assay and only then sequenced. The culture ran for nine to eleven days, and then CD4+ T cells were isolated. Participants got two doses of BNT162b2 or mRNA-1273 vaccine. Vaccinated recipients, who were negative for nucleocapsid antibodies, had no history of SARS-CoV-2 infection. A density of fewer than 2.5 million PBMC per well was used; these cells were cultured with about 10 IU/ml IL-2 and about 9.5 ug/ml peptides. Half the medium was replaced with IL-2 medium on days 3 and 7. This specimen was CD4+ T cells from PBMCs cultured with HCoV-229E spike peptides, taken after COVID-19 vaccination. The clonotype comes from a human donor who received a COVID-19 vaccine. V is TRBV19 and J is TRBJ1-6, with 7 bases identical to TRBD1. For the CDR3, the DNA is TGTGCCAGTAGTACGACAGGGATGAGTTCACCCCTCCACTTT. Its protein product is CASSTTGMSSPLHF.